A selection of T cell receptor beta chains follows, all from one sample in a study of response to subunit inactivated influenza vaccine. TCRdb reprocessed the RT-PCR reads via MiXCR and lists one record per CDR3 protein. There are a few hundred thousand distinct CDR3 sequences in the sample; around 20% occur only once, and about 9.4% lies in the top ten. Sample: PBMCs from blood, taken 21 months after vaccination. These receptors originate from a man aged 45 to 70 who received an inactivated influenza vaccine. CDR3s include the opening cysteine and the closing phenylalanine or tryptophan. A D gene is named only where the DNA matches it firmly. Some rows mark clone size as missing; the rest say once, few, many or name a class of expanded clone.

clone size: NA
D gene: NA
J gene: TRBJ1-3
V gene: TRBV9
CDR3 protein: CASSVGATGNTIYF
CDR3 DNA: TGTGCCAGCAGCGTAGGGGCAACTGGAAACACCATATATTTT

clone size: many
D gene: TRBD1
J gene: TRBJ1-2
V gene: TRBV27
CDR3 protein: CASSPQKGQGNYGYTF
CDR3 DNA: TGTGCCAGCAGTCCTCAAAAGGGACAGGGCAACTATGGCTACACCTTC

clone size: many
D gene: NA
J gene: TRBJ1-6
V gene: TRBV7-2
CDR3 protein: CASSSRGLGYNSPLHF
CDR3 DNA: TGTGCCAGCAGCAGCAGGGGACTTGGCTATAATTCACCCCTCCACTTT

clone size: NA
D gene: NA
J gene: TRBJ2-5
V gene: TRBV29-1
CDR3 protein: CSVEVQTETQYF
CDR3 DNA: TGCAGCGTTGAGGTCCAGACAGAGACCCAGTACTTC

clone size: NA
D gene: NA
J gene: TRBJ2-4
V gene: TRBV20-1
CDR3 protein: CSAVDSAKNIQYF
CDR3 DNA: TGCAGTGCGGTAGATTCAGCCAAAAACATTCAGTACTTC

clone size: many
D gene: NA
J gene: TRBJ1-2
V gene: TRBV7-9
CDR3 protein: CASTSSEGGRLLGYTF
CDR3 DNA: TGTGCCAGCACTTCATCAGAGGGGGGGCGCCTTCTTGGCTACACCTTC

clone size: many
D gene: NA
J gene: TRBJ1-5
V gene: TRBV19
CDR3 protein: CASSSPGQIQPQHF
CDR3 DNA: TGTGCCAGTAGTTCCCCAGGACAGATTCAGCCCCAGCATTTT

clone size: many
D gene: NA
J gene: TRBJ1-6
V gene: TRBV2
CDR3 protein: CASSDKDLRNSPLHF
CDR3 DNA: TGTGCCAGCAGTGACAAGGACTTACGGAATTCACCCCTCCACTTT

clone size: many
D gene: NA
J gene: TRBJ1-2
V gene: TRBV7-2
CDR3 protein: CASSLVADYGYTF
CDR3 DNA: TGTGCCAGCAGCTTAGTAGCAGACTATGGCTACACCTTC

clone size: NA
D gene: TRBD2
J gene: TRBJ2-4
V gene: TRBV15
CDR3 protein: CATSRSLGGEGDIQYF
CDR3 DNA: TGTGCCACCAGTCGATCCCTGGGGGGGGAAGGAGACATTCAGTACTTC

clone size: many
D gene: NA
J gene: TRBJ1-5
V gene: TRBV6-6
CDR3 protein: CASSQNSNQPQHF
CDR3 DNA: TGTGCCAGCAGCCAAAATAGCAATCAGCCCCAGCATTTT

clone size: NA
D gene: NA
J gene: TRBJ1-1
V gene: TRBV12-3/TRBV12-4
CDR3 protein: CASSSRGGTNTEAFF
CDR3 DNA: TGTGCCAGCAGTTCCCGGGGAGGGACGAACACTGAAGCTTTCTTT

clone size: NA
D gene: NA
J gene: TRBJ1-2
V gene: TRBV4-3
CDR3 protein: CASSQASGFGGYTF
CDR3 DNA: TGCGCCAGCAGCCAAGCCTCGGGCTTTGGAGGCTACACCTTC

clone size: NA
D gene: TRBD1
J gene: TRBJ1-2
V gene: TRBV5-1
CDR3 protein: CASSPTGEGGYTF
CDR3 DNA: TGCGCCAGCAGCCCGACAGGGGAGGGAGGCTACACCTTC

clone size: few
D gene: NA
J gene: TRBJ1-1
V gene: TRBV6-2/TRBV6-3
CDR3 protein: CASKVDSVNTEAFF
CDR3 DNA: TGTGCCAGCAAGGTGGACAGCGTGAACACTGAAGCTTTCTTT

clone size: few
D gene: NA
J gene: TRBJ2-5
V gene: TRBV6-1
CDR3 protein: CASSEFEALGTQYF
CDR3 DNA: TGTGCCAGCAGTGAATTCGAGGCTCTGGGGACCCAGTACTTC

clone size: NA
D gene: NA
J gene: TRBJ1-1
V gene: TRBV4-1
CDR3 protein: CASSQEGSGLWTEAFF
CDR3 DNA: TGCGCCAGCAGCCAAGAAGGTTCAGGGCTTTGGACTGAAGCTTTCTTT

clone size: NA
D gene: TRBD1
J gene: TRBJ1-1
V gene: TRBV28
CDR3 protein: CASSWTGTAAEAFF
CDR3 DNA: TGTGCCAGCAGCTGGACCGGGACAGCGGCTGAAGCTTTCTTT

clone size: NA
D gene: TRBD1
J gene: TRBJ1-1
V gene: TRBV9
CDR3 protein: CASSVGQGAEAFF
CDR3 DNA: TGTGCCAGCAGCGTAGGACAGGGGGCTGAAGCTTTCTTT

clone size: NA
D gene: TRBD2
J gene: TRBJ2-7
V gene: TRBV27
CDR3 protein: CASGPLAGLGEQYF
CDR3 DNA: TGTGCCAGCGGGCCTCTAGCGGGGCTGGGGGAGCAGTACTTC

clone size: NA
D gene: NA
J gene: TRBJ1-3
V gene: TRBV2
CDR3 protein: CASSEGPGDTIYF
CDR3 DNA: TGTGCCAGCAGTGAAGGCCCAGGGGACACCATATATTTT

clone size: NA
D gene: TRBD2
J gene: TRBJ2-7
V gene: TRBV4-3
CDR3 protein: CASSQELAGTSEQYF
CDR3 DNA: TGCGCCAGCAGCCAAGAACTAGCGGGGACTAGCGAGCAGTACTTC

clone size: NA
D gene: NA
J gene: TRBJ1-4
V gene: TRBV28
CDR3 protein: CASSPAGPTNEKLFF
CDR3 DNA: TGTGCCAGCAGCCCGGCAGGGCCCACTAATGAAAAACTGTTTTTT

clone size: few
D gene: TRBD1
J gene: TRBJ1-2
V gene: TRBV11-2
CDR3 protein: CASSLGQGMGYGYTF
CDR3 DNA: TGTGCCAGCAGCTTGGGACAGGGTATGGGCTATGGCTACACCTTC

clone size: NA
D gene: NA
J gene: TRBJ2-4
V gene: TRBV21-1
CDR3 protein: CASTRTGFQNIQYF
CDR3 DNA: TGTGCCAGCACAAGGACAGGGTTTCAAAACATTCAGTACTTC

clone size: few
D gene: TRBD2
J gene: TRBJ2-5
V gene: TRBV2
CDR3 protein: CASSEPLAGQETQYF
CDR3 DNA: TGTGCCAGCAGTGAACCACTAGCGGGACAAGAGACCCAGTACTTC

clone size: NA
D gene: TRBD1
J gene: TRBJ1-3
V gene: TRBV5-4
CDR3 protein: CASSEGQESGNTIYF
CDR3 DNA: TGTGCCAGCAGCGAGGGACAGGAGTCTGGAAACACCATATATTTT

clone size: NA
D gene: TRBD1
J gene: TRBJ2-3
V gene: TRBV6-2/TRBV6-3
CDR3 protein: CASRQGSGGQPQYF
CDR3 DNA: TGTGCCAGCAGACAGGGGAGTGGGGGTCAGCCCCAGTATTTT

clone size: NA
D gene: TRBD2
J gene: TRBJ2-7
V gene: TRBV3-1
CDR3 protein: CASSQDSGGAFSYEQYF
CDR3 DNA: TGTGCCAGCAGCCAAGATAGCGGGGGGGCCTTCTCCTACGAGCAGTACTTC

clone size: NA
D gene: NA
J gene: TRBJ1-1
V gene: TRBV12-3/TRBV12-4
CDR3 protein: CASSPREGGTEAFF
CDR3 DNA: TGTGCCAGCAGTCCCCGGGAGGGGGGGACTGAAGCTTTCTTT

clone size: once
D gene: TRBD1
J gene: TRBJ2-7
V gene: TRBV24-1
CDR3 protein: CATSDYYGQEPAYEQYF
CDR3 DNA: TGTGCCACCAGTGATTACTATGGACAGGAGCCTGCCTACGAGCAGTACTTC

clone size: NA
D gene: TRBD1
J gene: TRBJ2-2
V gene: TRBV20-1
CDR3 protein: CSATQGVGELFF
CDR3 DNA: TGCAGTGCTACACAGGGGGTCGGGGAGCTGTTTTTT

clone size: NA
D gene: NA
J gene: TRBJ2-1
V gene: TRBV3-1
CDR3 protein: CASSPRSLGDNEQFF
CDR3 DNA: TGTGCCAGCAGCCCCAGGTCTCTCGGGGACAATGAGCAGTTCTTC

clone size: NA
D gene: NA
J gene: TRBJ2-5
V gene: TRBV29-1
CDR3 protein: CSVFGSQETQYF
CDR3 DNA: TGCAGCGTTTTTGGTAGCCAAGAGACCCAGTACTTC

clone size: few
D gene: NA
J gene: TRBJ2-3
V gene: TRBV12-3/TRBV12-4
CDR3 protein: CASSLSAGYTDTQYF
CDR3 DNA: TGTGCCAGCAGTTTATCGGCGGGCTACACAGATACGCAGTATTTT